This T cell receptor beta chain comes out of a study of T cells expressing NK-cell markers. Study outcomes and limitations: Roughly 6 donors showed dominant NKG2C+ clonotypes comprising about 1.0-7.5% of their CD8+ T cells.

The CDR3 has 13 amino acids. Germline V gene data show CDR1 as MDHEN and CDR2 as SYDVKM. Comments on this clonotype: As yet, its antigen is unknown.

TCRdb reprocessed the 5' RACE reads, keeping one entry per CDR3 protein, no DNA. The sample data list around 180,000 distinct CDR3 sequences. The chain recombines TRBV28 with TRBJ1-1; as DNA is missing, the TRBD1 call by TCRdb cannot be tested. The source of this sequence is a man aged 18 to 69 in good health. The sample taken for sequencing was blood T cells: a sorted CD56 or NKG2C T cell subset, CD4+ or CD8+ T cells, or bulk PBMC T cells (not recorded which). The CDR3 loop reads CASTLGGNTEAFF.